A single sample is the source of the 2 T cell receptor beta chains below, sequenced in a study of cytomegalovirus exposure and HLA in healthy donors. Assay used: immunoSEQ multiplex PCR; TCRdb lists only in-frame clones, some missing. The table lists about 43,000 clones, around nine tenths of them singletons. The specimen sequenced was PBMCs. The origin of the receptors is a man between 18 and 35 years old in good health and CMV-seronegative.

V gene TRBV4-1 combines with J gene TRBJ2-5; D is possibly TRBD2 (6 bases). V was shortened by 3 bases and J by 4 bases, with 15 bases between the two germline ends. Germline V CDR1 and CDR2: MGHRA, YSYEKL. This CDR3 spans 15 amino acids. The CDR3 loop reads CASSQLGGEAETQYF. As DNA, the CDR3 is TGCGCCAGCAGCCAGCTCGGGGGAGAGGCAGAGACCCAGTACTTC.

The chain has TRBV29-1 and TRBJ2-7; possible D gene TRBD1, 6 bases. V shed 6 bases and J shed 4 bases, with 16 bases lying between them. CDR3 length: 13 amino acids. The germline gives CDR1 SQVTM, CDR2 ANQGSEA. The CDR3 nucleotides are TGCAGCGTCAGACAGGAGCCCCCGTACGAGCAGTACTTC. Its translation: CSVRQEPPYEQYF.